This T cell receptor (beta chain) is from a study of monozygotic twins with cystic fibrosis. Study-wide background: Libraries were built from 2.5 to 3.5 micrograms of fragmented DNA using about 16 PCR cycles. Study-level points and caveats: Monozygotic CF twins shared more identical nucleotide clonotypes than unrelated patients. Median Simpson clonality of approximately 0.0091 suggested naive T cells predominated.

Profiled with immunoSEQ multiplex PCR; TCRdb holds only in-frame clones, not every one. The data show 34,000 or so clones, with 92% seen just once and roughly 1% held by the top ten. V was cut by 2 bases and J by 5 bases, with 8 bases left in between. The germline gives CDR1 SNHLY, CDR2 FYNNEI. CDR3 size: 13 residues. The count of this clone is one. Its cognate antigen is unknown. Sequenced input: blood. The chain recombines TRBV2 with TRBJ2-3; D remains ambiguous. The source of this sequence is a girl aged 2-10 years with cystic fibrosis. This CDR3 is CASSEPVIDTQYF. As DNA, the CDR3 is TGTGCCAGCAGTGAACCCGTAATAGATACGCAGTATTTT.